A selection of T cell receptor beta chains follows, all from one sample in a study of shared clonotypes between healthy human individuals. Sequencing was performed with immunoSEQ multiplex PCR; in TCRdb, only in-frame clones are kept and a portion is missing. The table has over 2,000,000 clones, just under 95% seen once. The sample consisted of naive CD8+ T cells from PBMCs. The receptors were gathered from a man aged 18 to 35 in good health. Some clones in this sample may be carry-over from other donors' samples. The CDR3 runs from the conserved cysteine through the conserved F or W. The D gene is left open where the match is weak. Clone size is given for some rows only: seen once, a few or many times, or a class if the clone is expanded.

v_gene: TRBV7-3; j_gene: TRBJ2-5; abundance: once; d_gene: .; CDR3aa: CASSSGLMMEETQYF; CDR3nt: TGTGCCAGCAGCTCGGGTCTGATGATGGAAGAGACCCAGTACTTC
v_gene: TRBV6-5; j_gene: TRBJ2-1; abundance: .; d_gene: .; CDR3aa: CASNSGTNNEQFF; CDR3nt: TGTGCCAGCAACTCCGGGACGAACAATGAGCAGTTCTTC
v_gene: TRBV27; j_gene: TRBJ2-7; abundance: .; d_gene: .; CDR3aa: CASSPRGHPYEQYF; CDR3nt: TGTGCCAGCAGCCCCAGGGGACACCCCTACGAGCAGTACTTC
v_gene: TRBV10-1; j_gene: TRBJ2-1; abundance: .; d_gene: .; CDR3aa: CASIRRGDSYNEQFF; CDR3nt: TGCGCCAGCATTCGGAGGGGAGACTCCTACAATGAGCAGTTCTTC
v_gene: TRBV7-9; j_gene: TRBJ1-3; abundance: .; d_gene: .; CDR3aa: CASSRQRNTIYF; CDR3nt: TGTGCCAGCAGCCGTCAACGAAACACCATATATTTT
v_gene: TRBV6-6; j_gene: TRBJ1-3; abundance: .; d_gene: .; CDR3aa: CASSLDRELNTIYF; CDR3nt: TGTGCCAGCAGTTTGGACAGAGAACTGAACACCATATATTTT
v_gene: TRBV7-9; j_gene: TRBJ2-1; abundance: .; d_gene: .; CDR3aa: CASGRVGPTLNEQFF; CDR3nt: TGTGCCAGCGGAAGGGTGGGCCCCACCCTAAATGAGCAGTTCTTC
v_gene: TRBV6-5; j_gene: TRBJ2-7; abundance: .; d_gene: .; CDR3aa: CASSYRGSYEQYF; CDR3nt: TGTGCCAGCAGTTACCGCGGGTCCTACGAGCAGTACTTC
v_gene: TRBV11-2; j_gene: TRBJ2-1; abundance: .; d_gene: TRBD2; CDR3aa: CASSLLRTRWTDEQFF; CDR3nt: TGTGCCAGCAGCTTGCTCCGGACTAGGTGGACGGATGAGCAGTTCTTC
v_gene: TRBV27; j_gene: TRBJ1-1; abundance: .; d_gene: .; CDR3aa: CASRVIQNTEAFF; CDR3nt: TGTGCCAGCAGGGTGATTCAGAACACTGAAGCTTTCTTT
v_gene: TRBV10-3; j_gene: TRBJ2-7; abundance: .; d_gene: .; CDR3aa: CAIGYEQYF; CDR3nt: TGTGCCATCGGCTACGAGCAGTACTTC
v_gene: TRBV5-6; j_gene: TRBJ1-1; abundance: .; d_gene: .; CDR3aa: CASSLPFPGNTEAFF; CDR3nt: TGTGCCAGCAGCTTGCCCTTCCCCGGGAACACTGAAGCTTTCTTT
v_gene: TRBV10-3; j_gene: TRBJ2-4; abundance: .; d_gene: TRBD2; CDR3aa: CAISESGGPAKNIQYF; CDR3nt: TGTGCCATCAGTGAGTCGGGAGGGCCGGCCAAAAACATTCAGTACTTC
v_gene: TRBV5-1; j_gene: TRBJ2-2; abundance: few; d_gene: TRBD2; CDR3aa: CASSFSPSGMNTGELFF; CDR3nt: TGCGCCAGCAGCTTTTCTCCTAGCGGGATGAACACCGGGGAGCTGTTTTTT
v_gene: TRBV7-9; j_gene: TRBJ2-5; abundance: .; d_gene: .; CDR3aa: CASSFRGTQYF; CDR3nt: TGTGCCAGCAGCTTCCGGGGGACCCAGTACTTC
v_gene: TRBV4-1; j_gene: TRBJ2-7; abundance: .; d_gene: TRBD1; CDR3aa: CASSQAPGQHSYEQYF; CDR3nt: TGCGCCAGCAGCCAGGCCCCGGGACAGCACTCCTACGAGCAGTACTTC
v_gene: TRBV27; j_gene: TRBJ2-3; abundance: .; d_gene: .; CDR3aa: CASSFEGRDTDTQYF; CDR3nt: TGTGCCAGCAGTTTCGAGGGGCGGGATACAGATACGCAGTATTTT
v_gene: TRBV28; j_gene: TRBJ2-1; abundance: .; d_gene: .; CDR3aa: CASSEFAFRGVIYNEQFF; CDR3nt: TGTGCCAGCAGTGAGTTTGCCTTCAGGGGGGTAATCTACAATGAGCAGTTCTTC
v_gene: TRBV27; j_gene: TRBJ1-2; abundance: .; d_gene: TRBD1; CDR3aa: CASSLISGQGGYGYTF; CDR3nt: TGTGCCAGCAGTTTAATCTCCGGACAGGGGGGCTATGGCTACACCTTC
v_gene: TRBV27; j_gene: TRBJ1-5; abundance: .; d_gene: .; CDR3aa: CASGVSVRSNQPQHF; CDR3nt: TGTGCCAGCGGAGTTTCGGTTCGGAGCAATCAGCCCCAGCATTTT
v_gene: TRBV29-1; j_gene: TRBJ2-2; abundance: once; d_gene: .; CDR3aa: CSVDSATGELFF; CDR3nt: TGCAGCGTTGATTCCGCCACCGGGGAGCTGTTTTTT
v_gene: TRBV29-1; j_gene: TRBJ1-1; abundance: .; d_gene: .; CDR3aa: CSVVGGIPRSLNTEAFF; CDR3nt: TGCAGCGTTGTGGGTGGGATCCCCAGGTCTCTGAACACTGAAGCTTTCTTT
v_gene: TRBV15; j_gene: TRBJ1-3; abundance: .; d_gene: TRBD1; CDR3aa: CATSSAWSTGPGNTIYF; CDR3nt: TGTGCCACCAGCAGTGCGTGGTCGACAGGGCCGGGAAACACCATATATTTT
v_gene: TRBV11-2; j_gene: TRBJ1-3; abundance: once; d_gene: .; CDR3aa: CASSLELVSGNTIYF; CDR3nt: TGTGCCAGCAGCTTAGAGTTGGTTTCTGGAAACACCATATATTTT
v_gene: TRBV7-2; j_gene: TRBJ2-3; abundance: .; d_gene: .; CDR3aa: CASSSERVSADTQYF; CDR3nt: TGTGCCAGCAGCTCGGAGAGGGTTTCCGCAGATACGCAGTATTTT
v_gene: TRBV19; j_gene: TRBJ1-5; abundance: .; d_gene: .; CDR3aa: CASSINPPQGREPQHF; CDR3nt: TGTGCCAGTAGTATTAATCCCCCCCAGGGCAGAGAGCCCCAGCATTTT
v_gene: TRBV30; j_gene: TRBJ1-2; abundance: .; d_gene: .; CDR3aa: CAWMRGWNYGYTF; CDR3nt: TGTGCCTGGATGCGAGGGTGGAACTATGGCTACACCTTC
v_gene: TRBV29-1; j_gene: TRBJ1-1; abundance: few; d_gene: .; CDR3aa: CSVLLLNTEAFF; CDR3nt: TGCAGCGTCTTACTGTTGAACACTGAAGCTTTCTTT
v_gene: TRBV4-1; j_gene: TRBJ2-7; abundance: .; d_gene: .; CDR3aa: CASSQGMTGYEQYF; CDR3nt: TGCGCCAGCAGCCAGGGGATGACGGGGTACGAGCAGTACTTC
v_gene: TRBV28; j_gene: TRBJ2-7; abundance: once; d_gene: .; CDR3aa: CASSLFHTAGFEQYF; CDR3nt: TGTGCCAGCAGTTTATTTCACACCGCCGGATTCGAGCAGTACTTC
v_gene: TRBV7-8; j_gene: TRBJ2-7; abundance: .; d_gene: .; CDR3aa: CASSLVQGRGSYEQYF; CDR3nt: TGTGCCAGCAGCTTAGTTCAAGGACGGGGCTCCTACGAGCAGTACTTC
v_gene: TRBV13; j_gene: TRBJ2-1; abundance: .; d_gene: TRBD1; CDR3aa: CASSTGTGGLFF; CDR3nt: TGTGCCAGCAGTACTGGGACAGGGGGTTTGTTCTTC
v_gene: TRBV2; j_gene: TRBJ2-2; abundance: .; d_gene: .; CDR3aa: CASSAEVYTGELFF; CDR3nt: TGTGCCAGCAGTGCGGAAGTGTACACCGGGGAGCTGTTTTTT
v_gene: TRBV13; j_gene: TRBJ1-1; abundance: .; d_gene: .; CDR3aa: CASSFFGEAEAFF; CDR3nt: TGTGCCAGCAGCTTTTTTGGCGAGGCTGAAGCTTTCTTT
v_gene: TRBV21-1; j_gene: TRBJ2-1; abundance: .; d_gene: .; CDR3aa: CASSKVEQGVSYNEQFF; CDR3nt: TGTGCCAGCAGCAAAGTTGAGCAGGGGGTTTCCTACAATGAGCAGTTCTTC
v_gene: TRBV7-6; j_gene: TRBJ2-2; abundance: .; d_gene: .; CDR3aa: CASSSSRTPAAGELFF; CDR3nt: TGTGCCAGCAGCTCATCCCGGACCCCTGCGGCCGGGGAGCTGTTTTTT
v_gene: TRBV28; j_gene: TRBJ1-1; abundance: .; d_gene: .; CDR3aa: CASRIQGGTEAFF; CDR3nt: TGTGCCAGCAGAATACAGGGAGGAACTGAAGCTTTCTTT